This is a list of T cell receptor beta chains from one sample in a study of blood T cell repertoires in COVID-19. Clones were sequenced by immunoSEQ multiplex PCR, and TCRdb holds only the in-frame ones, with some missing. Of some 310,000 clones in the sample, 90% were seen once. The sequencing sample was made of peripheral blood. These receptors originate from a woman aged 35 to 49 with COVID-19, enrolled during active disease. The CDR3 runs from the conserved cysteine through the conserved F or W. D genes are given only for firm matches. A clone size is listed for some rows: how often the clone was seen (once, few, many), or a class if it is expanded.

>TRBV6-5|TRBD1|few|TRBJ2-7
CASSSRDRLLDEQYF
TGTGCCAGCAGTTCAAGGGACAGGCTTTTGGACGAGCAGTACTTC
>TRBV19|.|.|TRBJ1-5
CASSIAGGQGLNQPQHF
TGTGCCAGTAGTATAGCCGGCGGGCAGGGGCTCAATCAGCCCCAGCATTTT
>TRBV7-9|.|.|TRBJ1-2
CASSPSGREIYGYTF
TGTGCCAGCAGCCCCAGTGGCAGGGAAATATATGGCTACACCTTC
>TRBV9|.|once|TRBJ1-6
CASRAAGDNSPLHF
TGTGCCAGCAGGGCCGCAGGGGATAATTCACCCCTCCACTTT
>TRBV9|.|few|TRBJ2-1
CASSARREQFF
TGTGCCAGCAGCGCCCGTCGGGAGCAGTTCTTC
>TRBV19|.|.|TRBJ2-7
CASSIDLGLYYEQYF
TGTGCCAGTAGTATAGATCTTGGGCTCTACTACGAGCAGTACTTC
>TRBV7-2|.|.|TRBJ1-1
CASSLVGENTEAFF
TGTGCCAGCAGCTTAGTAGGAGAGAACACTGAAGCTTTCTTT
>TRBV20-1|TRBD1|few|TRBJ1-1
CSASIPGQGAPGAFF
TGCAGTGCTAGTATACCGGGACAGGGGGCGCCGGGAGCTTTCTTT
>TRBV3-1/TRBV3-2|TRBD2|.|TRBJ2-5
CASRQRSGTSRFRPGETQYF
TGTGCCAGCAGACAACGGAGCGGGACCTCCCGCTTCAGGCCTGGAGAGACCCAGTACTTC
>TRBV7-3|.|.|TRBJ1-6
CASSLDRSANSPLHF
TGTGCCAGCAGTCTTGACAGGAGCGCCAATTCACCCCTCCACTTT
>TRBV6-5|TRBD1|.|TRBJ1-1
CASSRQGSNTEAFF
TGTGCCAGCAGTCGACAGGGTTCGAACACTGAAGCTTTCTTT
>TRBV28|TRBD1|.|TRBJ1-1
CASSSAIPPPGQVFPEAFF
TGTGCCAGCAGTTCAGCAATTCCCCCCCCGGGACAGGTTTTCCCTGAAGCTTTCTTT